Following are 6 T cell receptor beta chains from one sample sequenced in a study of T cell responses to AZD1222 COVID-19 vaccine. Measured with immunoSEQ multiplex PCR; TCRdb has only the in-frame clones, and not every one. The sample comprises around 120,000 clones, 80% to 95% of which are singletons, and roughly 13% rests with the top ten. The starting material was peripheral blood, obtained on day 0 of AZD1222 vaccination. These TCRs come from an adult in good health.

The CDR3 DNA reads as TGTGCCAGTAGTATGAGGGGGGGGAACACTGAAGCTTTCTTT. As protein: CASSMRGGNTEAFF. The J gene is TRBJ1-1, the V gene TRBV19; tentative D call: TRBD1 (6 bases). This CDR3 has 14 amino acids. The germline V gene has CDR1 LNHDA and CDR2 SQIVND (reference sequence). Trimming cost V 3 bases and J 1 base, with 9 bases left between them.

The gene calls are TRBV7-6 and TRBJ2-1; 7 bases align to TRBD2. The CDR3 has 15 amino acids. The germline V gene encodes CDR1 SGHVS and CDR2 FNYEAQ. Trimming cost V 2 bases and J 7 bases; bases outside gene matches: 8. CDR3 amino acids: CASSLRPSGSNEQFF. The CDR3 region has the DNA TGTGCCAGCAGCTTACGCCCTAGCGGATCTAATGAGCAGTTCTTC.

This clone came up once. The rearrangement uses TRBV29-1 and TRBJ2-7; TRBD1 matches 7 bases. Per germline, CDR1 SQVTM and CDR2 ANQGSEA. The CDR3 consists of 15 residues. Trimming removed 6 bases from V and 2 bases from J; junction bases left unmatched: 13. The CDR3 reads CSVAVTGPPPYEQYF. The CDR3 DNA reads TGCAGCGTGGCGGTGACAGGGCCCCCCCCCTACGAGCAGTACTTC.

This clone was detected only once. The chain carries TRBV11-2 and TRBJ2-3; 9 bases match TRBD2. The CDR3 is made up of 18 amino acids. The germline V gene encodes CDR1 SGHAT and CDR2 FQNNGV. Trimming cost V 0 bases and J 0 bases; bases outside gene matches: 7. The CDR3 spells CASSLDPRLAASTDTQYF. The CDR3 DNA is TGTGCCAGCAGCTTAGATCCACGACTAGCGGCTAGCACAGATACGCAGTATTTT.

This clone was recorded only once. The CDR3 DNA reads TGTGCCACCAGTGATTCTTGGACAGGGAGGGATGGCTACACCTTC. This sequence encodes CATSDSWTGRDGYTF. This chain joins TRBV24-1 and TRBJ1-2; 8 bases map to TRBD1. With V trimmed by 2 bases and J by 6 bases, 7 bases remained unmatched. The germline gives CDR1 KGHDR, CDR2 SFDVKD. The CDR3 covers 15 residues.

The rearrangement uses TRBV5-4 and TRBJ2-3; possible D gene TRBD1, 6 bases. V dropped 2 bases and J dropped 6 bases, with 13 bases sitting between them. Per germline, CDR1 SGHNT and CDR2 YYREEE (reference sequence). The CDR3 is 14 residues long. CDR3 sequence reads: CASSFTNREDTQYF. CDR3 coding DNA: TGTGCCAGCAGCTTCACGAACAGGGAGGATACGCAGTATTTT.